The present entry profiles one TCR beta chain with its context. With 4 bases removed from V and 11 bases from J, the gap between germline ends came to 9 bases. Germline CDR1 and CDR2: LGHDT and YNNKEL (reference sequence). This CDR3 comprises 11 residues. A second PCR, run for roughly 6 to 11 cycles, used a sample-barcoded 5' primer plus a J-beta primer mix. TCRdb re-called the 5' RACE reads through MiXCR, storing one row per CDR3 protein. The sample has around 1.5 million distinct CDR3 sequences, approximately 40% seen once. This sample stems from a study of blood T cells in healthy people across ages. Whole-study context: Template switching retrieved approximately one barcoded beta molecule for each two T cells.

Caucasian individuals from Russia who were healthy and aged 6 to 90 acted as donors. Every sample had a minimum of 6.5 million PBMCs isolated. The receptor's source is a woman younger than 35 in good health. The J gene is TRBJ2-1, the V gene TRBV3-1; perhaps TRBD1 as D (5 bases). Specimen: blood. The DNA for the CDR3 is TGTGCCAGCAGCCTAGACAGCCAGCAGTTCTTC. Its translation is CASSLDSQQFF.